Following are 25 T cell receptor beta chains from one sample sequenced in a study of beta chain features in type 1 diabetes (dated by TCRdb to 2016 to 2019). On the study overall, not on this receptor specifically: In all four CD4+ subsets, TCRB CDR3 length was moderately but significantly shorter in type 1 diabetes patients.

Their antigen targets remain unknown. The library was prepared using the immunoSEQ multiplex PCR assay. All of the isolated RNA was reverse transcribed with the High Capacity cDNA Reverse Transcription Kit, so expressed TCRB transcripts were sequenced. The source is immuneACCESS, and TCRdb retained only in-frame sequences with V and J called. Part of the clones is not carried over; for the studies checked, unresolved V genes explain less than half of this, and the remainder is unexplained. This sample gives 250,000 to 300,000 clones in total; around 15% of them show up just once. The ten largest make up about 0.016% of the sample. The sequenced material came from naive CD4+ T cells from blood. Reading the label with the study, this specimen's cell subset or site is: true naive CD4+ T cells. These receptors all stem from a man younger than 40 with type 1 diabetes.

Only a few counts were recorded for this clone. One end of the junction fails to match germline, which may point to a read error. Written as DNA, the CDR3 is TGTGCCAGCAGCTTGCCGACAGGGGCCTCCCACGAGCAGTACTTC. Its translation is CASSLPTGASHEQYF. The V call is TRBV5-4, the J call TRBJ2-7; TRBD1 aligns across 8 bases. Looked up from germline, CDR1 is SGHNT and CDR2 is YYREEE (reference sequence). This CDR3 spans 15 amino acids.

V and J are TRBV28 and TRBJ1-5; 8 nucleotides line up with TRBD1. Germline loops: CDR1 MDHEN, CDR2 SYDVKM. The CDR3 is 15 amino acids. V lost 6 bases and J lost 4; bases outside the gene matches: 8. The CDR3 loop reads CASSTRQGTNQPQHF. DNA for the CDR3: TGTGCCAGCAGCACTAGACAGGGGACGAATCAGCCCCAGCATTTT.

This clone has a handful of counts. CDR3: CASSLVSRGTQYF. In nucleotides, the CDR3 is TGTGCCAGCAGCTTAGTATCTCGGGGGACCCAGTACTTC. The V gene is TRBV7-2, the J gene TRBJ2-5, with D maybe TRBD2 (5 bases). The CDR3 length is 13 residues. V lost 1 base to trimming and J lost 7 bases, with 10 bases between them. From germline, CDR1 is SGHTA and CDR2 FQGNSA.

In DNA form, the CDR3 reads TGTGCCAGCAGTTCGGGGGCTAGCGGGGACAATGAGCAGTTCTTC. It codes for CASSSGASGDNEQFF. J is TRBJ2-1 and V is TRBV6-4, with 9 bases fitting TRBD2. V lost 5 bases and J lost 5; bases outside the gene matches: 7. The CDR3 contains 15 residues. Germline-derived CDR1 and CDR2 are MRHNA and SNTAGT.

The table lists this clone with a few counts. V usage is TRBV5-1 and J usage is TRBJ2-4; the match to TRBD2 covers 8 bases. CDR1 is SGHRS and CDR2 is YFSETQ in the germline V gene. Trimming took 4 bases from V and 0 from J; bases not matched to a gene: 6. CDR3 length: 16 residues. The CDR3 here is CASSPTGGVAKNIQYF. CDR3 DNA sequence: TGCGCCAGCAGCCCTACGGGGGGGGTAGCCAAAAACATTCAGTACTTC.

This chain joins TRBV7-2 and TRBJ1-5, with D unresolved. The length of the CDR3 is 12 residues. Trimming removed 2 bases at V and 3 bases at J, with 2 bases between. The germline gives CDR1 SGHTA, CDR2 FQGNSA. DNA for the CDR3: TGTGCCAGCAGCTTACTCAATCAGCCCCAGCATTTT. Translating gives CASSLLNQPQHF.

The V and J genes are TRBV5-1 and TRBJ2-2; 11 bases fit TRBD2. This CDR3 region has 15 residues. With 5 bases clipped from V and 1 base from J, the junction kept 1 base outside the gene matches. CDR1 and CDR2 (germline): SGHRS, YFSETQ. CDR3 residues: CASRGTSGNTGELFF. DNA of the CDR3: TGCGCCAGCAGGGGGACTAGCGGGAACACCGGGGAGCTGTTTTTT.

The chain links TRBV5-1 to TRBJ2-1; a weak D match, TRBD1 (5 bases). The CDR3 contains 16 residues. CDR1 and CDR2 (germline): SGHRS, YFSETQ. Trimming left V 0 bases short and J 0 bases short, with 10 bases between. The CDR3 loop is CASSLEGVSSYNEQFF. CDR3 in DNA: TGCGCCAGCAGCTTGGAAGGGGTCAGCTCCTACAATGAGCAGTTCTTC.

This rearrangement joins TRBV6-6 to TRBJ1-1; D gene ambiguous. Trimming stripped 4 bases from V and 1 base from J, with 16 bases between. CDR1 and CDR2 (germline): MNHNY, SVGAGI (reference sequence). The CDR3 length is 16 residues. The CDR3 spells CASSSTPTEGNTEAFF. The CDR3 nucleotides read TGTGCCAGCAGTTCAACGCCTACAGAGGGGAACACTGAAGCTTTCTTT.

The genes are TRBV4-2 and TRBJ2-6; D is ambiguous. V gave up 0 bases and J gave up 0 bases, with 6 bases separating them. This CDR3 contains 16 residues. Germline V lookup: CDR1 LGHNA, CDR2 YNFKEQ. For the CDR3, the DNA is TGTGCCAGCAGCCAAGATAATTTCTCTGGGGCCAACGTCCTGACTTTC. It is translated as CASSQDNFSGANVLTF.

This clone turned up a few times. This sequence joins TRBV11-1 and TRBJ2-7; D might be TRBD1 (7 bases). The germline V and J ends were trimmed by 4 bases and 0 bases, with 16 bases remaining between them. There are 16 residues in the CDR3. Germline loops: CDR1 SGHAT, CDR2 FQDESV (reference sequence). The CDR3 coding sequence is TGTGCCAGCAGCTATCGGGGGACAGCCCTCTCCTACGAGCAGTACTTC. It codes for CASSYRGTALSYEQYF.

This clone was detected only a few times. The gene calls are TRBV27 and TRBJ2-7, with a possible D match to TRBD2 (7 bases). The CDR3 extends over 14 amino acids. The V end lost 3 bases, the J end lost 7 bases, and 16 bases lay between the germline ends. CDR1 MNHEY and CDR2 SMNVEV come from the germline V gene (reference sequence). DNA of the CDR3: TGTGCCAGCAGTTTGGGAGGGGGTCTGGGAGAGCAGTACTTC. Translating gives CASSLGGGLGEQYF.

This clone was observed a handful of times. The V gene is TRBV19, the J gene TRBJ2-6, with 7 bases that match TRBD1. This CDR3 is built from 17 residues. V lost 0 bases to trimming and J lost 2 bases; unmatched junction nucleotides: 4. CDR1 and CDR2 (germline): LNHDA, SQIVND (reference sequence). CDR3 residues: CASSIDHDRAGANVLTF. The DNA for the CDR3 is TGTGCCAGTAGTATAGATCACGACAGGGCTGGGGCCAACGTCCTGACTTTC.

CDR3 DNA: TGTGCCAGCAGCCAAGATCGGTGGGCGGGAGGGGCCACTTACGAGCAGTACTTC. This sequence encodes CASSQDRWAGGATYEQYF. The rearrangement links TRBV4-2 to TRBJ2-5; 9 nucleotides line up with TRBD2. The DNA end favors TRBJ2-7, so the J call may be wrong. The CDR3 contains 18 residues. Germline CDR1 and CDR2: LGHNA and YNFKEQ.

The V gene is TRBV10-3, the J gene TRBJ2-7; TRBD2 agrees at 8 bases. In germline, CDR1 is ENHRY, CDR2 SYGVKD. The junction had 10 bases not matched to a gene; V was cut back by 4 bases and J by 5 bases. The CDR3 totals 15 residues. The CDR3 region has the DNA TGTGCCATCAGTGGTCGGGAGGGTCAATCGGACGAGCAGTACTTC. Protein: CAISGREGQSDEQYF.

This clone was counted only a few times. The junction departs from germline at one end; a sequencing error may be responsible. The CDR3 loop reads CASRTTQSGRVRTF. CDR3 DNA: TGTGCCAGCAGGACAACCCAAAGCGGGAGGGTCAGGACGTTC. The rearrangement links TRBV27 to TRBJ2-7; 10 bases fit TRBD2. The CDR3 contains 14 residues. CDR1 is MNHEY and CDR2 is SMNVEV in the germline V gene (reference sequence).

The V call is TRBV15, the J call TRBJ2-1; no clear D gene. The CDR3 runs 21 residues. The germline gives CDR1 LNHNV, CDR2 YYDKDF (reference sequence). Trimming left V 0 bases short and J 7 bases short, with 31 bases between. This chain's CDR3 is CATSRDGPRSHSPLALNEQFF. CDR3 nucleotides: TGTGCCACCAGCAGAGACGGTCCGCGATCGCACTCCCCCCTCGCTTTGAATGAGCAGTTCTTC.

The chain recombines TRBV7-9 with TRBJ1-1; D is unresolved. The CDR3 covers 14 residues. V lost 5 bases, J lost 8 bases, and 18 bases lay in between. Per the germline V gene, CDR1 is SEHNR and CDR2 is FQNEAQ (reference sequence). The CDR3 loop is CASSLAPTENEAFF. The CDR3 region has the DNA TGTGCCAGCAGCCTGGCCCCGACGGAGAACGAAGCTTTCTTT.

The chain combines TRBV7-2 with TRBJ2-7, with 11 nucleotides matching TRBD1. The CDR3 totals 17 residues. Germline assignment: CDR1 SGHTA and CDR2 FQGNSA. V was pared by 1 base and J by 1 base, with 6 bases of the junction left unmatched. The CDR3 protein is CASSLEIGTGGSYEQYF. As DNA, the CDR3 is TGTGCCAGCAGCTTAGAAATCGGGACAGGGGGATCCTACGAGCAGTACTTC.

The chain couples TRBV6-5 to TRBJ2-5; perhaps TRBD2 as D (5 bases). Trimming cost V 6 bases and J 8 bases, with 19 bases left between them. Germline assignment: CDR1 MNHEY and CDR2 SVGAGI. The CDR3 runs 14 residues. This CDR3 is CASSPDTDSRTQYF. The CDR3 bases are TGTGCCAGCAGCCCTGATACGGACTCTCGCACCCAGTACTTC.

A few counts support this clone. V usage is TRBV28 and J usage is TRBJ2-7; D gene uncertain. This CDR3 is 14 amino acids long. Trimming shortened V by 5 bases and J by 0 bases, and 11 bases separated the two germline ends. Germline loops: CDR1 MDHEN, CDR2 SYDVKM. This CDR3 is CASSVWRSSYEQYF. Here the CDR3 DNA reads TGTGCCAGCAGTGTCTGGCGGAGCTCCTACGAGCAGTACTTC.

This clone was seen more than once but under ten times. The V gene is TRBV27, the J gene TRBJ2-1; 10 bases are a match to TRBD2. V shed 4 bases and J 9 bases; nucleotides not matched to a gene: 9. The CDR3 length is 15 residues. Germline V gene lookup returns CDR1 MNHEY and CDR2 SMNVEV (reference sequence). The CDR3, as DNA: TGTGCCAGCAGTTCATTGGTAGCGGGAGGAGGTGAGCAGTTCTTC. Its translation is CASSSLVAGGGEQFF.

This clone was detected a few times. This sequence joins TRBV2 and TRBJ1-1, with D perhaps TRBD1 (6 bases). Germline V CDR1 and CDR2: SNHLY, FYNNEI. This CDR3 has 14 residues. Trimming cost V 6 bases and J 2 bases, with 13 bases left between them. The CDR3 spells CASRGRGANTEAFF. The DNA of the CDR3 is TGTGCCAGCAGGGGTCGGGGGGCAAACACTGAAGCTTTCTTT.

The DNA of the CDR3 is TGTGCCAGCGGAGTACCAAAGGGGGTTGTGGTCTACAATGAGCAGTTCTTC. Its protein product is CASGVPKGVVVYNEQFF. The V call is TRBV25-1, the J call TRBJ2-1, with a tentative D call TRBD1 (6 bases). This CDR3 has 17 residues. Per the germline V gene, CDR1 is MGHDK and CDR2 is SYGVNS. V lost 8 bases to trimming and J lost 3 bases, with 23 bases between them.

This chain connects TRBV28 to TRBJ2-2, with 7 bases lining up with TRBD2. This CDR3 has 16 residues. Germline-derived CDR1 and CDR2 are MDHEN and SYDVKM. Trimming at V came to 2 bases and at J to 5 bases, leaving 8 bases not matched to a gene. CDR3 DNA: TGTGCCAGCAGTTTAATCCCGGGAGGTCGGACCGGGGAGCTGTTTTTT. This codes for CASSLIPGGRTGELFF.